These 25 T cell receptor beta chains originate from one sample sequenced in a study of shared clonotypes between healthy human individuals. Assay: immunoSEQ multiplex PCR; the TCRdb copy retains only in-frame clones and omits some. The profile covers over a million clones, with around three quarters appearing a single time and approximately 0.52% taken by the ten largest. The sequenced sample consisted of memory CD4+ T cells from PBMCs. The subset denotes: CD45RA-negative fraction. The receptors were gathered from a young man in good health. Some clones in this sample may be carry-over from other donors' samples.

This clone was seen just once. This rearrangement joins TRBV18 to TRBJ1-5, with D tentatively TRBD1 (5 bases). CDR3 size: 17 residues. V gave up 3 bases and J gave up 5 bases, with 20 bases separating them. The germline V gene has CDR1 KGHSH and CDR2 LQKENI. CDR3 sequence reads: CASSPQHLLRGDQPQHF. Here the CDR3 DNA reads TGTGCCAGCTCACCGCAACACCTTCTACGGGGGGATCAGCCCCAGCATTTT.

The chain is built from TRBV11-2 and TRBJ1-1; D remains ambiguous. This CDR3 spans 13 amino acids. Germline V gene lookup returns CDR1 SGHAT and CDR2 FQNNGV. Trimming took off 2 bases at V and 8 bases at J, with 12 bases between the two ends. CDR3: CASSLTAFGEAFF. CDR3 DNA sequence: TGTGCCAGCAGCTTAACCGCGTTCGGGGAAGCTTTCTTT.

This clone was detected only a few times. The CDR3 DNA sequence: TGTGCCAGCAGCCAGGGTAGCGGAACCGGGGAGCTGTTTTTT. It encodes CASSQGSGTGELFF. This chain links TRBV11-1 with TRBJ2-2; D is perhaps TRBD2 (6 bases). Trimming stripped 5 bases from V and 5 bases from J, with 12 bases between. The CDR3 runs 14 residues. The germline CDR1 and CDR2 sequences are SGHAT and FQDESV (reference sequence).

This sequence joins TRBV19 and TRBJ2-1, with 15 bases identical to TRBD2. The CDR3 consists of 17 residues. The V and J ends lost 5 bases and 7 bases, in that order; junction bases with no gene match: 9. The V gene's germline CDR1 is LNHDA and CDR2 SQIVND (reference sequence). CDR3 in amino acids: CASSFLGLAGGSNEQFF. The CDR3 nucleotides read TGTGCCAGTAGTTTCCTGGGACTAGCGGGAGGTTCGAATGAGCAGTTCTTC.

The rearrangement joins TRBV14 to TRBJ2-7, with TRBD1 matching over 8 bases. The CDR3 has 14 amino acids. V lost 1 base to trimming and J lost 8 bases; unmatched junction nucleotides: 7. The germline gives CDR1 SGHDN, CDR2 FVKESK. CDR3 region: CASSQAPSRGQQYF. CDR3 nucleotides: TGTGCCAGCAGCCAAGCGCCGTCCAGGGGGCAGCAGTACTTC.

The V gene is TRBV4-1, the J gene TRBJ1-3; no firm D call. CDR1 MGHRA and CDR2 YSYEKL come from the germline V gene. The V end was cut by 5 bases, the J end by 3 bases, with 14 bases between. CDR3 length: 15 residues. The CDR3 DNA sequence: TGCGCCAGCAGCAACCCTTGGCGGGATGGAAACACCATATATTTT. Encoded protein: CASSNPWRDGNTIYF.

A note on this clone: This may arise from a read error, as a much more abundant clone is one base away. The V call is TRBV13, the J call TRBJ1-1; tentative D call: TRBD1 (5 bases). This CDR3 contains 13 residues. The ends were cut back, 5 bases at V and 1 base at J, with 8 bases in the middle. Germline loops: CDR1 PRHDT, CDR2 FYEKMQ (reference sequence). CDR3 in DNA: TGTGCCAGCAGCCTCGGGGGGAACACTGAAGCTTTCTTT. It encodes CASSLGGNTEAFF.

The table lists this clone with a count of one. This CDR3 is also generated by other DNA sequences in the sample. The chain employs TRBV7-8 and TRBJ2-5; D is unresolved. V lost 3 bases and J lost 5, with 4 bases in between. In germline, CDR1 is SGHVS, CDR2 FQNEAQ. The CDR3 is 11 residues long. The CDR3 loop is CASSFGETQYF. In DNA, the CDR3 is TGTGCCAGCAGCTTCGGCGAGACCCAGTACTTC.

This clone came up once. The chain recombines TRBV13 with TRBJ2-3, with D possibly being TRBD1 or TRBD2 (5 bases each). Per the germline V gene, CDR1 is PRHDT and CDR2 is FYEKMQ (reference sequence). The CDR3 contains 16 residues. Trimming shortened V by 6 bases and J by 2 bases, and 18 bases separated the two germline ends. DNA of the CDR3: TGTGCCAGCAGTCCCGGGATGGGGCGGGTCACAGATACGCAGTATTTT. Translation gives CASSPGMGRVTDTQYF.

The J gene is TRBJ2-1, the V gene TRBV2; D is possibly TRBD2 (7 bases). V dropped 1 base and J dropped 6 bases, with 10 bases sitting between them. Germline V gene sequence: CDR1 SNHLY, CDR2 FYNNEI. The CDR3 is 14 residues long. CDR3 DNA sequence: TGTGCCAGCAGTGAAGGGGGGGGCCCCAATGAGCAGTTCTTC. Its protein product is CASSEGGGPNEQFF.

This clone came up many times. Other DNA sequences of this sample code for an identical CDR3. The gene calls are TRBV4-1 and TRBJ1-4; 7 nucleotides agree with TRBD1. Unmatched junction bases numbered 8, after V lost 0 bases and J lost 7 bases. Germline V lookup: CDR1 MGHRA, CDR2 YSYEKL. CDR3 length: 16 residues. The CDR3 region has the DNA TGCGCCAGCAGCCAAGATGACGGAGCAGGGGGTGAAAAACTGTTTTTT. Protein product: CASSQDDGAGGEKLFF.

This clone appeared a few times. The sample holds other DNA sequences that translate to the same CDR3. V and J are TRBV28 and TRBJ1-2; possible D gene TRBD1, 5 bases. V shed 3 bases and J shed 4 bases, with 9 bases lying between them. CDR1 and CDR2 (germline): MDHEN, SYDVKM. This CDR3 spans 13 amino acids. CDR3 in DNA: TGTGCCAGCAGTTTCGGGGGAGGCTATGGCTACACCTTC. This codes for CASSFGGGYGYTF.

As concerns this clone: Being one base from a much bigger clone, this may be a read error. The rearrangement uses TRBV6-1 and TRBJ2-3, with D uncertain. The length of the CDR3 is 12 residues. With 4 bases removed from V and 1 base from J, the gap between germline ends came to 3 bases. Germline CDR1 and CDR2: MNHNS and SASEGT. The CDR3 reads CASSVGTDTQYF. The CDR3, as DNA: TGTGCCAGCAGTGTCGGCACAGATACGCAGTATTTT.

As to this clone: This specimen includes other DNA sequences encoding the same CDR3. The gene calls are TRBV30 and TRBJ2-5, with a tentative D call TRBD2 (5 bases). V shed 5 bases and J shed 5 bases, with 9 bases lying between them. The CDR3 is 11 amino acids. CDR1 is GTSNPN, CDR2 SVGIG, per germline (reference sequence). The CDR3 DNA reads as TGTGCCTGGGGAGGTGGGGAGACCCAGTACTTC. It yields the protein CAWGGGETQYF. Using reference TRBV30 and TRBJ2-5 for the parts outside the CDR3, the full variable domain is SQTIHQWPATLVQPVGSPLSLECTVEGTSNPNLYWYRQAAGRGLQLLFYSVGIGQISSEVPQNLSASRPQDRQFILSSKKLLLSDSGFYLCAWGGGETQYFGPGTRLLVL.

The J gene is TRBJ2-2, the V gene TRBV7-9; D unresolved. Germline values: CDR1 SEHNR, CDR2 FQNEAQ (reference sequence). Trimming cost V 8 bases and J 5 bases, with 15 bases left between them. The CDR3 spans 14 residues. The CDR3 coding sequence is TGTGCCAGCTCCCCCGTTCTGGGGACCGGGGAGCTGTTTTTT. It specifies CASSPVLGTGELFF.

The chain is built from TRBV7-2 and TRBJ1-2; 8 bases fit TRBD1. CDR3 length: 14 amino acids. CDR1 is SGHTA and CDR2 is FQGNSA in the germline V gene. Losses at the gene ends were 5 bases for V and 3 bases for J; bases not matched to a gene: 5. CDR3 sequence: CASSPDREYYGYTF. CDR3 DNA sequence: TGTGCCAGCAGCCCGGACAGGGAATACTATGGCTACACCTTC.

This clone appeared many times. V and J are TRBV19 and TRBJ1-5, with D perhaps matching TRBD1 (6 bases). V was clipped by 7 bases and J by 2 bases, with 9 bases between them. This CDR3 contains 13 residues. Germline loops: CDR1 LNHDA, CDR2 SQIVND (reference sequence). In nucleotides, the CDR3 is TGTGCCAGTAACGCAGGGGGCAATCAGCCCCAGCATTTT. Residues: CASNAGGNQPQHF.

J is TRBJ1-3 and V is TRBV28, with D tentatively TRBD1 (5 bases). Germline V CDR1 and CDR2: MDHEN, SYDVKM. Trimming took off 5 bases at V and 0 bases at J, with 26 bases between the two ends. The CDR3 loop spans 20 amino acids. The CDR3 nucleotides read TGTGCCAGCAGTAAGACCTTAGGGGCCAGGCGGGCAAGCTCTGGAAACACCATATATTTT. It specifies CASSKTLGARRASSGNTIYF.

The chain couples TRBV15 to TRBJ2-4; possible D gene TRBD2, 6 bases. Between the trimmed V and J ends, which lost 5 bases and 5 bases, there was a span of 13 bases. CDR3 length: 14 amino acids. Per germline, CDR1 LNHNV and CDR2 YYDKDF (reference sequence). This chain's CDR3 is CATSRPGGENIQYF. The CDR3 nucleotides are TGTGCCACCAGCCGGCCCGGGGGAGAAAACATTCAGTACTTC.

This clone was seen a few times. The V and J genes are TRBV29-1 and TRBJ1-2; 7 bases agree with TRBD1. Germline V gene sequence: CDR1 SQVTM, CDR2 ANQGSEA. The CDR3 totals 14 residues. V was clipped by 0 bases and J by 3 bases; unmatched bases: 4. CDR3 region: CSVEDRGQDYGYTF. The CDR3, as DNA: TGCAGCGTTGAAGATCGAGGACAGGACTATGGCTACACCTTC.

The J gene is TRBJ1-5, the V gene TRBV19; no reliable D call. The CDR3 totals 15 residues. Germline CDR1 reads LNHDA; CDR2 reads SQIVND (reference sequence). Trimming cost V 6 bases and J 1 base, with 13 bases left between them. The CDR3 is CASSSTLLSNQPQHF. In DNA, the CDR3 is TGTGCCAGTAGCTCCACTCTGCTGAGCAATCAGCCCCAGCATTTT.

The chain carries TRBV21-1 and TRBJ2-5. TRBV21-1 is described as a pseudogene. The CDR3 extends over 13 amino acids. CDR3 amino acids: CASVREGWETQYF. In nucleotides, the CDR3 is TGTGCCAGCGTCCGTGAAGGTTGGGAGACCCAGTACTTC.

Concerning this clone itself: In the same sample, other DNA sequences code for this CDR3. The chain is built from TRBV7-2 and TRBJ2-5; 7 bases line up with TRBD2. V shed 2 bases and J 5 bases; nucleotides not matched to a gene: 2. Germline V gene lookup returns CDR1 SGHTA and CDR2 FQGNSA. CDR3 size: 13 residues. The CDR3 here is CASSLRREETQYF. Here the CDR3 DNA reads TGTGCCAGCAGCTTAAGGCGGGAGGAGACCCAGTACTTC. Together with reference TRBV7-2 and TRBJ2-5, the CDR3 gives the full variable domain: GAGVSQSPSNKVTEKGKDVELRCDPISGHTALYWYRQSLGQGLEFLIYFQGNSAPDKSGLPSDRFSAERTGGSVSTLTIQRTQQEDSAVYLCASSLRREETQYFGPGTRLLVL.

This chain uses TRBV28 with TRBJ2-7; 9 bases match TRBD1. This CDR3 has 15 residues. Germline CDR1 MDHEN, CDR2 SYDVKM. J lost 3 bases, V lost 5 bases, and 8 bases had no gene match. The CDR3 DNA reads as TGTGCCAGCAGTCCCACAGGGGGCAAGGGCTACGAGCAGTACTTC. Residues: CASSPTGGKGYEQYF.

The V gene is TRBV6-6, the J gene TRBJ2-7; tentative D call: TRBD1 (6 bases). The CDR3 is 14 amino acids. Germline V gene data show CDR1 as MNHNY and CDR2 as SVGAGI (reference sequence). Trimming left V 4 bases short and J 2 bases short, with 12 bases between. The CDR3 nucleotides are TGTGCCAGCAGTTCCCCGGACAGAGCCTACGAGCAGTACTTC. This codes for CASSSPDRAYEQYF.